These T cell receptor beta chains were read from a single sample in a study of CXCR3-negative and CXCR3-positive naive CD8 T cells. TCRdb re-called the 5' RACE reads and catalogs CDR3 proteins one per entry, DNA excluded. This table lists roughly 50,000 distinct CDR3 sequences. Sequenced input: memory CD8+ T cells from blood. The receptors shown here come from a human donor in good health. Some clones in this sample may be carry-over from other donors' samples. The CDR3 runs from the conserved cysteine through the conserved F or W. Some rows mark clone size as missing; the rest say once, few, many or name a class of expanded clone.

size	J	V	CDR3
-	TRBJ2-1	TRBV29-1	CSVEDLGNNEQFF
-	TRBJ2-2	TRBV29-1	CSVEVRGQPTGELFF
-	TRBJ2-2	TRBV29-1	CSYSGDTGELFF
-	TRBJ2-3	TRBV12-3/TRBV12-4	CASSLGGYADTQYF
-	TRBJ2-3	TRBV3-1	CASSQDPIRGADTQYF
-	TRBJ2-1	TRBV12-3/TRBV12-4	CASSLTSGDYNEQFF
-	TRBJ2-2	TRBV29-1	CSVDQTNTGELFF
-	TRBJ2-5	TRBV12-3/TRBV12-4	CASSFGRGDQETQYF
-	TRBJ2-5	TRBV29-1	CSVERQGRGLQETQYF
-	TRBJ1-2	TRBV12-3/TRBV12-4	CASSTTMQGYTF
-	TRBJ2-7	TRBV27	CASSLKDATSYEQYF
-	TRBJ1-1	TRBV7-6	CASSLGKRVSGIWGTEAFF
-	TRBJ2-1	TRBV10-3	CAISADQGTPGEQFF
-	TRBJ2-1	TRBV5-4	CASSARGNEQFF
-	TRBJ2-5	TRBV7-2	CASSTGLEEVGEETQYF
-	TRBJ2-3	TRBV7-2	CASSLGYSGYGTDTQYF
-	TRBJ1-1	TRBV29-1	CSVQGGVLNTEAFF
-	TRBJ2-7	TRBV7-9	CASSLSPRGYYEQYF
-	TRBJ2-7	TRBV7-8	CASSSSPSYEQYF
-	TRBJ2-1	TRBV5-1	CASSFWVGGSYNEQFF
-	TRBJ2-2	TRBV5-1	CASSLLETGELFF
-	TRBJ2-3	TRBV10-3	CALSSGGPRTDTQYF
-	TRBJ2-7	TRBV20-1	CSASPRGFYEQYF
-	TRBJ1-3	TRBV7-2	CASSFNPGLNSGNTIYF
-	TRBJ2-7	TRBV5-1	CASSLVQNYEQYF
-	TRBJ2-7	TRBV2	CASDEQPYEQYF
medium-sized	TRBJ2-3	TRBV15	CATSPHSGGDTQYF
-	TRBJ2-1	TRBV12-3/TRBV12-4	CASSQRTGDEQFF
-	TRBJ2-2	TRBV20-1	CSARKRSGVMTGELFF
-	TRBJ2-2	TRBV7-2	CASSPGTSAPNTGELFF
-	TRBJ1-1	TRBV7-6	CASSLEGQGASEAFF
-	TRBJ2-1	TRBV29-1	CSVDPHWGDEQFF
-	TRBJ1-1	TRBV4-1	CASSQGSGTGNTEAFF
-	TRBJ2-1	TRBV4-2	CASSQEVGGTTLNNEQFF